This entry features one TCR beta chain sequence. Trimming cost V 7 bases and J 4 bases, with 7 bases left between them. The CDR3 spans 11 residues. CDR1 SGHAT and CDR2 FQNNGV come from the germline V gene. Sequencing used immunoSEQ multiplex PCR; TCRdb keeps in-frame clones, though not all of them. The sample shows more than 120,000 clones, 70% to 90% of them seen only once. This entry is derived from a study of T cell responses to AZD1222 COVID-19 vaccine. This sample comprised peripheral blood, obtained 28 days after the second dose of the MenACWY control vaccine. The TCR was taken from an adult who received the MenACWY meningococcal vaccine as a control. This rearrangement joins TRBV11-2 to TRBJ2-5; a weak D match, TRBD1 (6 bases). The CDR3 region is CASKQGETQYF. The CDR3 region has the DNA TGTGCCAGCAAACAGGGAGAGACCCAGTACTTC.